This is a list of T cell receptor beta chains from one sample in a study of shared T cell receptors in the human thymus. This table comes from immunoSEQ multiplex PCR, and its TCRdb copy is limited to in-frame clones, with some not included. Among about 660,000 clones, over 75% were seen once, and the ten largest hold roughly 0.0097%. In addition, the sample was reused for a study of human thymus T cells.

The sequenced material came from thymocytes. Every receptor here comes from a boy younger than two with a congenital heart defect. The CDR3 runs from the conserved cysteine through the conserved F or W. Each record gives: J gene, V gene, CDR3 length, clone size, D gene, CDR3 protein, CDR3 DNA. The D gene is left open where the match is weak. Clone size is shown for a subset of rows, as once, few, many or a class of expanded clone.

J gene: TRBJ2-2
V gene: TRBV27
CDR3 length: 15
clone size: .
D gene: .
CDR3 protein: CASSSETPRPGELFF
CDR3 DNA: TGTGCCAGCAGTTCCGAGACCCCCAGGCCCGGGGAGCTGTTTTTT

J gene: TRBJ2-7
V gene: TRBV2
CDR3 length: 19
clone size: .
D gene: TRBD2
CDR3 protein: CASSAYPTAIGGSSYEQYF
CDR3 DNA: TGTGCCAGCAGTGCCTACCCGACAGCTATTGGCGGGAGCTCCTACGAGCAGTACTTC

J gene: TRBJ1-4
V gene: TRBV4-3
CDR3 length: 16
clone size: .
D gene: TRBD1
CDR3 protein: CASSQVLDRGDEKLFF
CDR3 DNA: TGCGCCAGCAGCCAAGTTCTCGACAGGGGTGATGAAAAACTGTTTTTT

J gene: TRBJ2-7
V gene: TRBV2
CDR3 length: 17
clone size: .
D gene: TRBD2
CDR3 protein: CASSQKPGRDYSYEQYF
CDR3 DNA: TGTGCCAGCAGTCAAAAACCAGGGCGGGACTACTCCTACGAGCAGTACTTC

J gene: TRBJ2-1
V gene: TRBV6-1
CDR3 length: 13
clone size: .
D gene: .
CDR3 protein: CASSYRSIKEQFF
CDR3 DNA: TGTGCCAGCAGTTATCGGTCCATTAAAGAGCAGTTCTTC

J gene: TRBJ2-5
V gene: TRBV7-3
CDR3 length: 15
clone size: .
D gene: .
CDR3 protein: CASSPSAGFQETQYF
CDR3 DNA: TGTGCCAGCAGCCCCTCCGCGGGGTTCCAAGAGACCCAGTACTTC

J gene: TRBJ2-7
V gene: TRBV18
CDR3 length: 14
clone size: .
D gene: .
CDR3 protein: CASSIEQSAYEQYF
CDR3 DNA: TGTGCCAGCTCAATCGAACAGTCTGCCTACGAGCAGTACTTC

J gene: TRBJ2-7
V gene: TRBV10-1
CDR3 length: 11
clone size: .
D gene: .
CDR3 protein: CASSTGSVKYF
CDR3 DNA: TGCGCCAGCAGTACAGGTTCGGTAAAGTACTTC

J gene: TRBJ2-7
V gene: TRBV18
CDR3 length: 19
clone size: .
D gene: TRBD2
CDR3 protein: CASSPKPGLAGGPFYEQYF
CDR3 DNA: TGTGCCAGCTCTCCCAAACCGGGACTAGCGGGAGGGCCTTTCTACGAGCAGTACTTC

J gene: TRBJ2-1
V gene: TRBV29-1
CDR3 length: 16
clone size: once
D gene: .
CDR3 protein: CSVPAPLRGLYNEQFF
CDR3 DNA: TGCAGCGTCCCCGCCCCACTTAGAGGGTTATACAATGAGCAGTTCTTC

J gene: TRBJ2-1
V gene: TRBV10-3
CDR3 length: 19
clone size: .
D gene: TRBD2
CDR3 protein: CAISEPGLAGGPTYNEQFF
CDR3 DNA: TGTGCCATCAGTGAGCCCGGACTAGCGGGAGGGCCTACCTACAATGAGCAGTTCTTC

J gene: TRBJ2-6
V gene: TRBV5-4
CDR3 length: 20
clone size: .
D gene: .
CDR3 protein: CASSLEGPPDSCSGANVLTF
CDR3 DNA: TGTGCCAGCAGCTTGGAGGGGCCCCCGGACAGCTGCTCTGGGGCCAACGTCCTGACTTTC

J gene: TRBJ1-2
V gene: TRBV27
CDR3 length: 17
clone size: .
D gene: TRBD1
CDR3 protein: CASRPARDRGTFYGYTF
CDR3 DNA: TGTGCCAGCAGACCTGCTAGGGACAGGGGGACCTTCTATGGCTACACCTTC

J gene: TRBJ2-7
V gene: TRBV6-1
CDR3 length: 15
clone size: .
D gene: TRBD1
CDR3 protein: CASSTTTGLGYEQYF
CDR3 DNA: TGTGCCAGCAGTACAACGACAGGGTTGGGCTACGAGCAGTACTTC

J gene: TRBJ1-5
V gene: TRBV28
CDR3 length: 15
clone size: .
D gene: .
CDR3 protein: CASSSVRVGNQPQHF
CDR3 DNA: TGTGCCAGCAGTTCCGTCAGGGTTGGCAATCAGCCCCAGCATTTT